This T cell receptor beta chain came from a study of T cells in Graves' hyperthyroidism and ophthalmopathy. Study-level results: From stable hyperthyroidism, ophthalmopathy was set apart by a 13 V-J model.

Researchers took RNA transcripts and amplified the TCR beta CDR3 regions from them. With the HTBI primer set, the TCR CDR3 went through a first round of RT-PCR. MiXCR was run by TCRdb on the multiplex PCR reads, yielding one entry per CDR3 protein. The sample holds about 700,000 distinct CDR3 sequences, nearly 45% seen once. A remark on this clonotype: The antigen is undetermined.

There are 12 residues in the CDR3. The germline V and J ends were trimmed by 0 bases and 4 bases, with 4 bases remaining between them. In germline, CDR1 is GTSNPN, CDR2 SVGIG (reference sequence). The chain combines TRBV30 with TRBJ1-3; unclear D gene. Sequenced sample: peripheral blood or thyroid tissue (not recorded which). The TCR was taken from an adult man with Graves' disease, either hyperthyroidism or ophthalmopathy (not recorded which). CDR3 nucleotides: TGTGCCTGGAGTGTAAGCGGAAACACCATATATTTT. This translates into CAWSVSGNTIYF.